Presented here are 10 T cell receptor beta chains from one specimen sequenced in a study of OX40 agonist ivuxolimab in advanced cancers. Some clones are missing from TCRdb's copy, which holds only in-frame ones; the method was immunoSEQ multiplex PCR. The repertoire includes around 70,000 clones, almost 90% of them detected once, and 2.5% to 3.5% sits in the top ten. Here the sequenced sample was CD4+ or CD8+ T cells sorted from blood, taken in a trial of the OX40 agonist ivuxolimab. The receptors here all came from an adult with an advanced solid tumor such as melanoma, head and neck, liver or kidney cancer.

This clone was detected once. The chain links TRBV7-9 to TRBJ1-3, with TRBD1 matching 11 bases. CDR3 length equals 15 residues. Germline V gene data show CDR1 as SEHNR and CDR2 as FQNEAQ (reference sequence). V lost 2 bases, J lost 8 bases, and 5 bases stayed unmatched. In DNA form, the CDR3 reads TGTGCCAGCAGCTTACTCGGGACAGGGGGTCACACCATATATTTT. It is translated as CASSLLGTGGHTIYF.

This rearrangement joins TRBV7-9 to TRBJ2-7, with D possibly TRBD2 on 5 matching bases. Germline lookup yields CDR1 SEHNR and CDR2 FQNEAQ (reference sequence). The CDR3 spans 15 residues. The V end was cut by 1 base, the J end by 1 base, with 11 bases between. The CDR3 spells CASSLGSKRSYEQYF. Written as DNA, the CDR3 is TGTGCCAGCAGCTTAGGCTCCAAGCGGTCCTACGAGCAGTACTTC. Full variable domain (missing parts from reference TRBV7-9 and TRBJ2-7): DTGVSQNPRHKITKRGQNVTFRCDPISEHNRLYWYRQTLGQGPEFLTYFQNEAQLEKSRLLSDRFSAERPKGSFSTLEIQRTEQGDSAMYLCASSLGSKRSYEQYFGPGTRLTVT.

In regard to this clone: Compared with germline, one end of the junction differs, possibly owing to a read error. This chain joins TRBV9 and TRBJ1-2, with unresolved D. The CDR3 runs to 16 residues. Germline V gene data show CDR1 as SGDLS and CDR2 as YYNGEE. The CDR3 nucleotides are TGTGCCCGCAGCGCGGCCCGGCCTGCAATAACCCATGGCTACACCTTC. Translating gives CARSAARPAITHGYTF.

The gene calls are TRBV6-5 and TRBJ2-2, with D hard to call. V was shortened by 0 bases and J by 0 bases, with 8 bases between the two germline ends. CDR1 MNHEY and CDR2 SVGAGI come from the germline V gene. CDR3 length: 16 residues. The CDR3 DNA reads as TGTGCCAGCAGTTACTCCCTGACTGCGAACACCGGGGAGCTGTTTTTT. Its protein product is CASSYSLTANTGELFF.

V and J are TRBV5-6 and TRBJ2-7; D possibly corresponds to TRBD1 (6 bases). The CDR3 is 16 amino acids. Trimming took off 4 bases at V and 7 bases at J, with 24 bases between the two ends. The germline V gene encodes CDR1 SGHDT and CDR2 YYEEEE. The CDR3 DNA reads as TGTGCCAGCAGCCAAACCATGGACAGTCCGGGTGGAGAGCAGTACTTC. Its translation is CASSQTMDSPGGEQYF.

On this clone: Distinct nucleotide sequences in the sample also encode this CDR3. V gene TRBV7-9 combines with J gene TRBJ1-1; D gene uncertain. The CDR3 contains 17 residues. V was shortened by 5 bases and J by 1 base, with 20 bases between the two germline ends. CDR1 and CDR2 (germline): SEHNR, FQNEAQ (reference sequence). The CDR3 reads CASSPPGRAVWNTEAFF. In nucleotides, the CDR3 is TGTGCCAGCAGCCCCCCGGGGAGGGCCGTGTGGAACACTGAAGCTTTCTTT.

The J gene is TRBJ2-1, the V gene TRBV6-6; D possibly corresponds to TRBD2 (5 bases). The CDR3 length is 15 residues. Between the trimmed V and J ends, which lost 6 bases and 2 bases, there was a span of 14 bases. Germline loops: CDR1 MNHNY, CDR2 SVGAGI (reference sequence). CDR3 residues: CASSSTTLPYNEQFF. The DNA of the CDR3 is TGTGCCAGCAGCTCGACTACCCTCCCCTACAATGAGCAGTTCTTC.

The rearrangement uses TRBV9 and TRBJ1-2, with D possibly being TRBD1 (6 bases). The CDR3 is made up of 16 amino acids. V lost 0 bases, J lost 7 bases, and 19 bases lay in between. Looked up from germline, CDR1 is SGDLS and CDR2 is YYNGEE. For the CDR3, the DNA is TGTGCCAGCAGCGTAGGGGCGGGGGGCGCATCAAGTGGCTACACCTTC. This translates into CASSVGAGGASSGYTF.

CDR3 protein: CASRRTSGRYNEQFF. CDR3 DNA sequence: TGTGCCAGCAGAAGGACTAGCGGGAGGTACAATGAGCAGTTCTTC. J is TRBJ2-1 and V is TRBV11-2, with 14 bases fitting TRBD2. The CDR3 totals 15 residues. The V gene's germline CDR1 is SGHAT and CDR2 FQNNGV. V was clipped by 6 bases and J by 4 bases; unmatched bases: 2.

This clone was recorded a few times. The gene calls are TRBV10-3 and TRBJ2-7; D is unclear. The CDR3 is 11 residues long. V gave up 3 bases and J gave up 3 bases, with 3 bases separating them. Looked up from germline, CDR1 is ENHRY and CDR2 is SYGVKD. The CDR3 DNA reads TGTGCCATCAGTGATGTCTACGAGCAGTACTTC. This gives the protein CAISDVYEQYF.